The T cell receptor (beta chain) described here comes from a study of T-cell reconstitution after alpha-beta-depleted transplantation in children. Unique molecular identifiers were incorporated when the TCRbeta library was constructed. TCRdb re-analysed the PCR reads in MiXCR, keeping a single row per CDR3 protein. The table has approximately 190,000 distinct CDR3 sequences, around 7.7% seen once. Germline CDR1 is LNHNV and CDR2 is YYDKDF (reference sequence). The CDR3 runs 14 residues. J lost 5 bases, V lost 3 bases, and 5 bases had no gene match. This clonotype has just a few counts. The sequencing here drew on PBMCs, mostly from graft donor cells, taken 360 days after TCRalphabeta/CD19-depleted stem cell transplant. This receptor was obtained from a male patient aged 2-15 years who had a stem cell transplant for acute myeloid leukemia, so the T cells may come from the graft donor. This chain joins TRBV15 and TRBJ2-7, with 9 bases that match TRBD1. The CDR3 sequence: CATSSSRTGDEQYF. The CDR3 region has the DNA TGTGCCACCAGCAGCTCCCGGACAGGGGACGAGCAGTACTTC.